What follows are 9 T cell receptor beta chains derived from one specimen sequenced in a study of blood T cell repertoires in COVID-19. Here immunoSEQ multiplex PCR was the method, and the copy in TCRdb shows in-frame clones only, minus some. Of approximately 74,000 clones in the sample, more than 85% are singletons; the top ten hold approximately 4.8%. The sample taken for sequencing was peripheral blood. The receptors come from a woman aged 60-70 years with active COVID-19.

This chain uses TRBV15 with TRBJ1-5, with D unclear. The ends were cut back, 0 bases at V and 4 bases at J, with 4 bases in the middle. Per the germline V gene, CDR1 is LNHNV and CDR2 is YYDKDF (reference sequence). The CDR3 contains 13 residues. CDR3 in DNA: TGTGCCACCAGCAGAGATCTGAATCAGCCCCAGCATTTT. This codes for CATSRDLNQPQHF.

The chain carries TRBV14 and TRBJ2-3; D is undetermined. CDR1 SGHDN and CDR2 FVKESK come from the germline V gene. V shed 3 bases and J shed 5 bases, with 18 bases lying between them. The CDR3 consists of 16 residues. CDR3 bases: TGTGCCAGCAGCCAGCGATCCGGCTATTCAGGAGATACGCAGTATTTT. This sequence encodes CASSQRSGYSGDTQYF.

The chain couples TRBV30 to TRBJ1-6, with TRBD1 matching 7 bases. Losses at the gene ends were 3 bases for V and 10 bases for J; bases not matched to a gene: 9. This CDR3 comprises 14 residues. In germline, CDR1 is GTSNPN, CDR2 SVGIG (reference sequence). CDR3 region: CAWSLRQGFSPLHF. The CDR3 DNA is TGTGCCTGGAGCTTACGACAGGGTTTCTCACCCCTCCACTTT.

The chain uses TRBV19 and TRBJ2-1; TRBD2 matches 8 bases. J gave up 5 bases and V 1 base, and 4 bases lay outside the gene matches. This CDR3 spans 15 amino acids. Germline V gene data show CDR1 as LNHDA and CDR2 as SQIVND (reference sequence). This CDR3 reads CASSIVTSGNNEQFF. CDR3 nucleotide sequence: TGTGCCAGTAGTATAGTAACTAGCGGAAACAATGAGCAGTTCTTC.

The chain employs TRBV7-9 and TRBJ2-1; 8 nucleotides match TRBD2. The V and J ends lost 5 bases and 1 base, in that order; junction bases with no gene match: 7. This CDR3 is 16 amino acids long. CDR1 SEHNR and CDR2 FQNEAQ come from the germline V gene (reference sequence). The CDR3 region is CASSPSGLVSYNEQFF. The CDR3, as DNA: TGTGCCAGCAGCCCTTCGGGACTAGTATCCTACAATGAGCAGTTCTTC.

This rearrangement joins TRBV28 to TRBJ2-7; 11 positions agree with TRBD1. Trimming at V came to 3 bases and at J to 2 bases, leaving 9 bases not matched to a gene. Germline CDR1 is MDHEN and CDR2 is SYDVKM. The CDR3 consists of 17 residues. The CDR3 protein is CASSLPGTGGITYEQYF. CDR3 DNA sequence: TGTGCCAGCAGTTTGCCTGGGACAGGGGGTATTACCTACGAGCAGTACTTC.

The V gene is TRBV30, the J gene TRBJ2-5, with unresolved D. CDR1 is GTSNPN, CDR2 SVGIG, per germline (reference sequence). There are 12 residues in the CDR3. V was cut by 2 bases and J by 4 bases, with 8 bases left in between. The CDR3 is CAWSTLLETQYF. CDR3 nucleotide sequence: TGTGCCTGGAGTACCCTACTAGAGACCCAGTACTTC.

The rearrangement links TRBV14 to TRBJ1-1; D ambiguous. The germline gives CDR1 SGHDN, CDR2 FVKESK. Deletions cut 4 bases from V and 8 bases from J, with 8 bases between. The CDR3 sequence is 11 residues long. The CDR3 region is CASSRGGEAFF. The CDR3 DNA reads TGTGCCAGCAGCCGCGGAGGAGAAGCTTTCTTT.

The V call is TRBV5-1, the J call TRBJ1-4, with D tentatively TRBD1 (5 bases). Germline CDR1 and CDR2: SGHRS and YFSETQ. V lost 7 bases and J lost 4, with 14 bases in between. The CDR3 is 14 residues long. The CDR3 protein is CASGAGSLNEKLFF. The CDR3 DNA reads TGCGCCAGCGGGGCAGGCAGCCTTAATGAAAAACTGTTTTTT.